This T cell receptor (beta chain) was recovered during a study of shared clonotypes between healthy human individuals (TCRdb year 2020). With regard to the full study: The cohort included three men and a couple of women between 18 and 49 years of age. Per donor, three plates each were used for CD4 naive and CD4 memory, two for CD8 naive, and one for CD8 memory. To estimate repertoire size and how much clonotypes are shared between individuals, the study performed deep sequencing of blood TCR repertoires from five healthy adults. Libraries were prepared and TCR repertoires were sequenced by different laboratories using diverse techniques, in order to increase sequencing depth and limit assay-specific biases. Between about 0.94 and 10 billion PBMCs per donor were obtained by leukapheresis.

Spanning cysteine to phenylalanine, the CDR3 consists of 15 amino acids. The kept DNA is CDR3 alone, 45 bases in frame from the first base. V trim: 2 bases; J trim: 5 bases; unmatched bases: 7. CDR1 GTSNPN and CDR2 SVGIG were looked up in the germline V gene (reference sequence). General study outcomes and caveats: Incomplete sequencing was indicated by rarefaction of sorted-subset datasets, despite the large sequencing depth. Across four donors, roughly 5.1% of naive CD4, roughly 3.5% of naive CD8, approximately 2.5% of memory CD4, and approximately 0.4% of memory CD8 clonotypes were shared. Estimated clonotype richness was generally larger for naive than for memory subsets. Because the study included a small number of donors, the genetic and exposure-history diversity represented was limited. Clonotypes shared by all four sorted-subset donors showed higher generation probabilities than non-shared clonotypes. Sampling was restricted to blood, and TCR repertoires in tissue are likely to differ from TCR repertoires in blood. Pairwise subsampling led to the expectation that sequencing depth would affect the degree of clonotype sharing among donors.

TCR CDR3 regions were amplified from genomic DNA by multiplex PCR using the deep immunoSEQ assay. Extracted genomic DNA from each cell subset was spread evenly across all wells of several immunoSEQ 96-well plates, with each plate serving as a replicate. For sorted subsets, each replicate PCR was loaded with approximately 0.2 ug genomic DNA, equivalent to 30,000 to 35,000 T cell genomes. Purified libraries were measured with a Qubit 3.0 fluorometer, size-checked on a Bioanalyzer 2100, and measured again with the KAPA Library Quantification kit. Every immunoSEQ 96-well plate was sequenced on a dedicated single-read 150-cycle Illumina NextSeq 550 flow cell. In the paper's pipeline: Because the immunoSEQ output held only junctional sequences and lacked quality scores, the filtering could not match the filtering applied to full-length reads. To assign V/J genes and CDR3, sequences were annotated using PyIR, a Python wrapper for IgBLAST v1.9, with IMGT germline references. Reads with weak V/J assignments (E-value above 1e-6), missing CDR3, stop codons, out-of-frame junctions, or ambiguous translated residues were removed. V3J clonotypes were defined by identical inferred V gene, J gene, and CDR3 amino acid sequence. The percentage overlap between two repertoires was calculated by dividing the number of shared unique clonotypes by the size of the smaller repertoire. Richness of each repertoire was evaluated using RTK rarefaction, the Chao1 estimator, and Recon v2.1 estimates of unobserved clonotypes. Generation probabilities for all TCRbeta clonotypes obtained by the gDNA method from several donors were computed using OLGA. TCRdb holds this immuneACCESS table with in-frame rearrangements only. Some clones are missing; in checked studies, unresolved V genes explain under half, and the rest has no known cause. V, J and clone size are those of that table, while D and trimming were read from the DNA. Here the sample has 2.3 million or so clones; 85% to 95% occur a single time. The top ten constitute 0.39% of the sample.

With regard to this clone: Its binding antigen is unknown. Per-base qualities were not stored, and no clone one base away is much larger.

The donors were healthy, HIV-negative adults who had no recently reported acute infections or vaccinations. All donors were Caucasian adults living in Nashville, Tennessee, USA. CD4+ T cells were enriched through magnetic negative selection, after which naive cells were positively selected on CD45RA and the remaining negative fraction served as the memory subset. After blood collection by leukapheresis, PBMCs were isolated using Ficoll-Histopaque density gradient centrifugation and then cryopreserved in the vapor phase of liquid nitrogen. Analytical flow cytometry was used to check the purity and quantity of each magnetically sorted T cell population. From each sorted fraction, genomic DNA was isolated and quantified by UV absorbance on a Nanodrop 2000c.

This sequence uses TRBV30 and TRBJ2-1; TRBD1 agrees with 9 junctional bases. The specimen was naive CD4+ T cells from PBMCs. This specimen's cell subset or site label, per the study, means: CD45RA+ positively selected. This receptor was identified in a young man in good health. Some clones in this sample may be carry-over from other donors' samples. The nucleotide sequence is given as TGTGCCTGGAGTTTGGACAGGGGTTGGAACAATGAGCAGTTCTTC. Its translation is CAWSLDRGWNNEQFF.